The T cell receptor (beta chain) described here comes from a study of T cell responses to AZD1222 COVID-19 vaccine. Study-level information: Pooling of second doses given at about 4 or about 12 weeks was done. Study-wide points: CD4 TCRs linked to vaccination spanned spike, dominating at 160-218 and 743-854. Females made up more of the donors, who were largely white British, and clonal diversity may have come out too low. Baseline testing showed seropositivity in only a handful of AZD1222 recipients.

Germline V gives CDR1 GTSNPN, CDR2 SVGIG (reference sequence). The length of the CDR3 is 14 residues. After removal of 3 bases from V and 5 bases from J, the junction contained 3 bases not matched to a gene. TCRdb keeps only in-frame clones here, not all; method: immunoSEQ multiplex PCR. The table records 92,000 or so clones, almost 90% of them present only once. Remarks on this clone: Its antigen is not known.

Here the sequenced sample was peripheral blood, taken on day 0 of AZD1222 vaccination. The J gene is TRBJ1-4, the V gene TRBV30; TRBD1 agrees at 10 bases. The TCR comes from an adult in good health. CDR3 in DNA: TGTGCCTGGAGCTTGGGACAGGGGAATGAAAAACTGTTTTTT. As protein: CAWSLGQGNEKLFF.